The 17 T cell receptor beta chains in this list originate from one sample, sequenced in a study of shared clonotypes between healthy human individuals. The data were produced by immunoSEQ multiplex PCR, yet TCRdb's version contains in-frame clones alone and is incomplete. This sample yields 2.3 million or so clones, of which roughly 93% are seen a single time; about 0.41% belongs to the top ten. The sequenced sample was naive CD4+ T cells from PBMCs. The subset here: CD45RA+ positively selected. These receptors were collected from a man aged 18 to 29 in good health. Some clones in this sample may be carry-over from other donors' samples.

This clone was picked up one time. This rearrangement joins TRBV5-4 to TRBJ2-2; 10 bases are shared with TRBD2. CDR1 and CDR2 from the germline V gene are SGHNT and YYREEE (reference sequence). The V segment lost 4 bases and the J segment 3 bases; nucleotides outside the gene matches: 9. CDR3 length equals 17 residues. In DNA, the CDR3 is TGTGCCAGCAGCCTGGGGGCTCTAGCGGGAGACACCGGGGAGCTGTTTTTT. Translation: CASSLGALAGDTGELFF.

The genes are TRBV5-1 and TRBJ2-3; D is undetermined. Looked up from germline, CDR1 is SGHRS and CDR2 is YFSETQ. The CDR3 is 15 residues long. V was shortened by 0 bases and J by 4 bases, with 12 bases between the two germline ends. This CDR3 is CASSLDFYSSDTQYF. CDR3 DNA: TGCGCCAGCAGCTTGGACTTTTACAGCTCAGATACGCAGTATTTT.

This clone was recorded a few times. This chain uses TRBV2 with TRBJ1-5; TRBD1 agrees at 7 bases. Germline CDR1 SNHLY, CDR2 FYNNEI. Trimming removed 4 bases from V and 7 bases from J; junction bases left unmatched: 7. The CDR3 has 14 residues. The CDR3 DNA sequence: TGTGCCAGCAGTGGACAGGGAGGTTTGCAGCCCCAGCATTTT. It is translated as CASSGQGGLQPQHF. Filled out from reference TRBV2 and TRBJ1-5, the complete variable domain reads EPEVTQTPSHQVTQMGQEVILRCVPISNHLYFYWYRQILGQKVEFLVSFYNNEISEKSEIFDDQFSVERPDGSNFTLKIRSTKLEDSAMYFCASSGQGGLQPQHFGDGTRLSIL.

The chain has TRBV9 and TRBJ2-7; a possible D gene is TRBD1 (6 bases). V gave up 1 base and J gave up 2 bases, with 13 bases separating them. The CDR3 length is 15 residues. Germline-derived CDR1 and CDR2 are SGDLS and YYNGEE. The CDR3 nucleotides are TGTGCCAGCAGCGTATCCGGGACAAACCCCTACGAGCAGTACTTC. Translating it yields CASSVSGTNPYEQYF.

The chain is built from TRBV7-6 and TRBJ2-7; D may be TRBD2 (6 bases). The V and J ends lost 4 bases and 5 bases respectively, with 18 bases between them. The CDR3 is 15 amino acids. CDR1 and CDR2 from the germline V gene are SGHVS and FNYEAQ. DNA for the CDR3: TGTGCCAGCAGCTGGAGTAGGGGAGGTGGTGACGAGCAGTACTTC. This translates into CASSWSRGGGDEQYF.

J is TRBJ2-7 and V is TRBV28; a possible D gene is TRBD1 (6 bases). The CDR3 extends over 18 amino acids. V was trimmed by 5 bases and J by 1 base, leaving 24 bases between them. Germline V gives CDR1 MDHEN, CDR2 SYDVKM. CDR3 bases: TGTGCCAGCAGTCCCCGGGCTTTTTTACGGGACAAATCCTACGAGCAGTACTTC. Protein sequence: CASSPRAFLRDKSYEQYF.

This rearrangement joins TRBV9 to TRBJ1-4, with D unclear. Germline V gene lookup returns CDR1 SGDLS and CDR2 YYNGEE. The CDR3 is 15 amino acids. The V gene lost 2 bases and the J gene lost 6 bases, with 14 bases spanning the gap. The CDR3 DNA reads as TGTGCCAGCAGCGTGAGTGGGTACGGGGATGAAAAACTGTTTTTT. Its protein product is CASSVSGYGDEKLFF.

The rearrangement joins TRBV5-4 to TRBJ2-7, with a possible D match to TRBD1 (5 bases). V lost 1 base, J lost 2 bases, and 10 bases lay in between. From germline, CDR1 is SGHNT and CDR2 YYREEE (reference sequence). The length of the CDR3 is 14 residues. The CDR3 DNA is TGTGCCAGCAGCTTGCAGGACAAGGCCTACGAGCAGTACTTC. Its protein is CASSLQDKAYEQYF.

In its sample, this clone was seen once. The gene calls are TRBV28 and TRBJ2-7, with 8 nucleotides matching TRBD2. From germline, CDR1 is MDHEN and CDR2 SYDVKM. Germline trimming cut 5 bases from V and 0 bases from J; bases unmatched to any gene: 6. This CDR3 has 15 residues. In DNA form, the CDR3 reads TGTGCCAGCAGTGCTACTAGCGGAAGCTCCTACGAGCAGTACTTC. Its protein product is CASSATSGSSYEQYF. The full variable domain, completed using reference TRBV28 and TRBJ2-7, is DVKVTQSSRYLVKRTGEKVFLECVQDMDHENMFWYRQDPGLGLRLIYFSYDVKMKEKGDIPEGYSVSREKKERFSLILESASTNQTSMYLCASSATSGSSYEQYFGPGTRLTVT.

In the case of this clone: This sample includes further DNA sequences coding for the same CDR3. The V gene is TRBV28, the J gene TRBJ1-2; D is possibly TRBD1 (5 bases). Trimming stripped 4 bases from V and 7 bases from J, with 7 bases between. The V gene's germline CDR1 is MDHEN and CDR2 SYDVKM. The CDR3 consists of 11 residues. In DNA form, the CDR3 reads TGTGCCAGCAGTTCCAGGGCTGGCTACACCTTC. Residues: CASSSRAGYTF.

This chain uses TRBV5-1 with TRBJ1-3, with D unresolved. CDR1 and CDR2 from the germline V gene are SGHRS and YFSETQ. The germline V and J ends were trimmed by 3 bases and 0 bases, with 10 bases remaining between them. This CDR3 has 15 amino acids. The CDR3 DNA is TGCGCCAGCAGCTCCCGGACGGGCTCTGGAAACACCATATATTTT. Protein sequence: CASSSRTGSGNTIYF.

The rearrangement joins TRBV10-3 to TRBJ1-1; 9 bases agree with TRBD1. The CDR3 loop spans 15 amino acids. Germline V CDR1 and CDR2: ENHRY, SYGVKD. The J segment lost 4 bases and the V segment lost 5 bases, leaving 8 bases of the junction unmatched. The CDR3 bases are TGTGCCATCAGTCCCGGGACAGGGATAGGCACTGAAGCTTTCTTT. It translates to CAISPGTGIGTEAFF.

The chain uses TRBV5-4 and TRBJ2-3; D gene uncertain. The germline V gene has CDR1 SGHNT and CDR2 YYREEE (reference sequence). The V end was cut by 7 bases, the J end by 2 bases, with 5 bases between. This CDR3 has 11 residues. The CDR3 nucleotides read TGTGCCAGCGGCTCCACAGATACGCAGTATTTT. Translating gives CASGSTDTQYF.

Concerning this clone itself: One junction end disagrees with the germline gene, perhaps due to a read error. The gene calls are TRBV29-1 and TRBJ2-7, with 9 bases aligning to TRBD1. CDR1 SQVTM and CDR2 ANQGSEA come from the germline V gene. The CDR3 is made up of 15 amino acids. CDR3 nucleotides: TGCAGCGTCGAAGGTTCAGGGGGACAGGGCTACGAGCAGTACTTC. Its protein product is CSVEGSGGQGYEQYF.

This CDR3 reads CASSFPPSNQPQHF. The CDR3 DNA reads as TGTGCCAGCAGTTTCCCTCCTAGCAATCAGCCCCAGCATTTT. The chain employs TRBV28 and TRBJ1-5; D unresolved. Per germline, CDR1 MDHEN and CDR2 SYDVKM. Trimming shortened V by 3 bases and J by 0 bases, and 6 bases separated the two germline ends. The CDR3 covers 14 residues.

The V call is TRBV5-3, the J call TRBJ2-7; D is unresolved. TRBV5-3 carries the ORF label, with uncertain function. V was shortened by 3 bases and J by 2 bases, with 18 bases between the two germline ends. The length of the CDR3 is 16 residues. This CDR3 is CARSSISARSPYEQYF. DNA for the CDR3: TGTGCCAGAAGCTCGATCTCGGCCAGGTCCCCCTACGAGCAGTACTTC.

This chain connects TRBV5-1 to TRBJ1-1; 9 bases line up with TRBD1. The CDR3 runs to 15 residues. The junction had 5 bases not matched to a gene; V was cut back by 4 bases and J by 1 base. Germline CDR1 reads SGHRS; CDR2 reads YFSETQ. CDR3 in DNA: TGCGCCAGCAGCGCAGGGACAGGGTGGAACACTGAAGCTTTCTTT. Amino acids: CASSAGTGWNTEAFF.